The 15 T cell receptor beta chains reported below all come from one sample, sequenced in a study of blood T cells in healthy people across ages. A second PCR, run for roughly 7 to 12 cycles, used a sample-barcoded 5' primer plus a J-beta primer mix. TCRdb re-analysed the 5' RACE reads in MiXCR, keeping a single row per CDR3 protein. The data contain approximately 2,000,000 distinct CDR3 sequences, 30% to 40% of them singletons. Material: blood. These receptors came from a human donor in good health.

V usage is TRBV4-3 and J usage is TRBJ2-1; 7 positions match TRBD1. The germline gives CDR1 LGHNA, CDR2 YSLEER. The CDR3 length is 13 residues. V was pared by 3 bases and J by 13 bases, with 9 bases of the junction left unmatched. CDR3 loop: CASSHLTGIGQFF. Written as DNA, the CDR3 is TGCGCCAGCAGCCACCTGACAGGGATCGGTCAGTTCTTC.

This clonotype has only a few counts. The chain joins TRBV7-2 to TRBJ2-5, with 7 bases aligning to TRBD1. Germline V gene data show CDR1 as SGHTA and CDR2 as FQGNSA. This CDR3 spans 14 amino acids. V gave up 4 bases and J gave up 4 bases; unmatched junction bases: 6. CDR3 sequence (DNA): TGTGCCAGCAGCTCTGACCCAGGGGGAGAGACCCAGTACTTC. This codes for CASSSDPGGETQYF.

Concerning this clonotype: Mismatch with germline at one junction end may stem from a read error. The chain links TRBV16 to TRBJ2-2, with D perhaps being TRBD1 or TRBD2 (5 bases each). The CDR3 is made up of 15 amino acids. Germline V gene lookup returns CDR1 KGHSY and CDR2 FQNENV. CDR3 DNA: TGTGCCAGCAGCCAAGACAGACTCCACACCGGGGAGCCGTTTTTT. Protein product: CASSQDRLHTGEPFF.

The rearrangement joins TRBV29-1 to TRBJ2-6, with D perhaps matching TRBD2 (6 bases). Germline loops: CDR1 SQVTM, CDR2 ANQGSEA. V gave up 4 bases and J gave up 4 bases, with 11 bases separating them. The CDR3 covers 14 residues. The CDR3 spells CSVVVGGGANVLTF. In DNA form, the CDR3 reads TGCAGCGTTGTTGTTGGGGGGGGGGCCAACGTCCTGACTTTC.

This rearrangement joins TRBV3-1 to TRBJ2-1; 12 bases are a match to TRBD2. The CDR3 contains 18 residues. The V gene end was trimmed by 1 base and the J gene end by 2 bases; junction bases not matched to a gene: 6. CDR1 and CDR2 (germline): LGHDT, YNNKEL (reference sequence). The CDR3, as DNA: TGTGCCAGCAGCCAAGGGGGACTAGCGGGTACCCCCTACAATGAGCAGTTCTTC. It yields the protein CASSQGGLAGTPYNEQFF.

The chain combines TRBV9 with TRBJ2-5, with TRBD1 matching 12 bases. Trimming removed 4 bases from V and 4 bases from J; junction bases left unmatched: 11. Germline values: CDR1 SGDLS, CDR2 YYNGEE. The CDR3 extends over 17 amino acids. Written as DNA, the CDR3 is TGTGCCAGCAGCCCTTGGGACAGGGGGCTTGGGTTAGAGACCCAGTACTTC. It is translated as CASSPWDRGLGLETQYF.

There are a few counts of this clonotype. This chain uses TRBV9 with TRBJ2-3, with 9 bases matching TRBD2. V gave up 2 bases and J gave up 2 bases; unmatched junction bases: 6. The germline gives CDR1 SGDLS, CDR2 YYNGEE. The CDR3 runs 16 residues. The chain's CDR3 is CASSVASGTLTDTQYF. The CDR3 DNA sequence: TGTGCCAGCAGCGTTGCTAGCGGGACACTCACAGATACGCAGTATTTT.

On this clonotype: A read error may produce the germline difference seen at one junction end. J is TRBJ2-4 and V is TRBV12-3 or TRBV12-4; TRBD1 is a possible D gene (6 bases). The CDR3 sequence is 13 residues long. Written as DNA, the CDR3 is TGTGCCAGCAGGTTAGCGTCAGGGGACATTCAGTACTTC. Translating gives CASRLASGDIQYF.

This chain uses TRBV29-1 with TRBJ1-2; TRBD1 aligns across 7 bases. This CDR3 is built from 22 residues. CDR1 is SQVTM and CDR2 is ANQGSEA in the germline V gene. J was trimmed by 2 bases and V by 2 bases; bases with no gene match: 29. The CDR3 nucleotides are TGCAGCGTTGAATTAGTCCAGCAAAGGGACAGACACGAGACACTCAAAAACTATGGCTACACCTTC. Protein: CSVELVQQRDRHETLKNYGYTF. Filled out from reference TRBV29-1 and TRBJ1-2, the complete variable domain reads SAVISQKPSRDICQRGTSLTIQCQVDSQVTMMFWYRQQPGQSLTLIATANQGSEATYESGFVIDKFPISRPNLTFSTLTVSNMSPEDSSIYLCSVELVQQRDRHETLKNYGYTFGSGTRLTVV.

This clonotype showed up just once. This rearrangement joins TRBV6-2 or TRBV6-3 to TRBJ1-1; no clear D gene. This CDR3 is 14 amino acids long. Germline CDR1 reads MNHEY; CDR2 reads SVGEGT. Deletions cut 4 bases from V and 3 bases from J, with 12 bases between. The CDR3 coding sequence is TGTGCCAGCAGTTGGGTTGGCGGATACACTGAAGCTTTCTTT. It is translated as CASSWVGGYTEAFF.

A note on this clonotype: The junction shows a germline mismatch at one end, possibly a read error. The V gene is TRBV5-6, the J gene TRBJ1-5; D ambiguous. The CDR3 loop spans 15 amino acids. CDR1 is SGHDT and CDR2 is YYEEEE in the germline V gene. CDR3 protein: CASSALRTAYQPQHF. The DNA of the CDR3 is TGTGCCAGCAGCGCCTTGCGGACCGCTTATCAACCCCAGCATTTT.

This clonotype was recorded a few times. The chain combines TRBV4-2 with TRBJ2-3; 10 nucleotides agree with TRBD2. Germline loops: CDR1 LGHNA, CDR2 YNFKEQ. V gave up 3 bases and J gave up 3 bases; unmatched junction bases: 9. The CDR3 totals 17 residues. The CDR3 sequence is CASSHGGSGGRTDTQYF. The CDR3 DNA is TGTGCCAGCAGCCATGGGGGTAGCGGGGGGCGAACAGATACGCAGTATTTT.

This chain joins TRBV5-1 and TRBJ1-1, with TRBD1 identical over 10 bases. The CDR3 has 15 amino acids. CDR1 SGHRS and CDR2 YFSETQ come from the germline V gene. The junction had 6 bases not matched to a gene; V was cut back by 4 bases and J by 3 bases. CDR3 coding DNA: TGCGCCAGCAGCATCGGACAGGGGGGAGACACTGAAGCTTTCTTT. It encodes CASSIGQGGDTEAFF.

The J gene is TRBJ1-4, the V gene TRBV10-3, with TRBD1 identical over 9 bases. The CDR3 spans 13 residues. The V and J ends lost 3 bases and 10 bases, in that order; junction bases with no gene match: 3. Germline V gene lookup returns CDR1 ENHRY and CDR2 SYGVKD. The CDR3 loop reads CAISDLDRGKLFF. The DNA of the CDR3 is TGTGCCATCAGTGACCTGGACAGGGGAAAACTGTTTTTT.

This chain uses TRBV29-1 with TRBJ2-7; 9 bases agree with TRBD1. This CDR3 has 13 residues. V trimming: 6 bases; J trimming: 5 bases; junction bases outside the gene matches: 8. CDR1 is SQVTM and CDR2 is ANQGSEA in the germline V gene. In nucleotides, the CDR3 is TGCAGCGTCGAACAGGGGGCGACTAACGAGCAGTACTTC. Encoded protein: CSVEQGATNEQYF.